The 17 T cell receptor beta chains below come from one sample, sequenced in a study of blood T cell repertoires in COVID-19. TCRdb keeps only in-frame clones here, not all; method: immunoSEQ multiplex PCR. The repertoire holds some 69,000 clones, with roughly four fifths as singletons. The sample comprised peripheral blood. Receptor source: a woman aged 55-75 years with acute or convalescent COVID-19.

The rearrangement joins TRBV6-4 to TRBJ2-7, with D perhaps TRBD1 (5 bases). This CDR3 has 14 amino acids. The V gene's germline CDR1 is MRHNA and CDR2 SNTAGT. The V gene lost 0 bases and the J gene lost 6 bases, with 12 bases spanning the gap. Written as DNA, the CDR3 is TGTGCCAGCAGTGACTCTAAGGGGAATCGCGAGCAGTACTTC. Translating gives CASSDSKGNREQYF.

V usage is TRBV10-3 and J usage is TRBJ1-3, with a possible D match to TRBD1 (5 bases). The CDR3 length is 14 residues. From germline, CDR1 is ENHRY and CDR2 SYGVKD. The ends were cut back, 10 bases at V and 4 bases at J, with 17 bases in the middle. CDR3 nucleotides: TGTGCCACCAGGTCGGGGGTCGTAGGAAACACCATATATTTT. Residues: CATRSGVVGNTIYF.

The chain employs TRBV12-3 or TRBV12-4 and TRBJ2-1, with 9 positions matching TRBD1. The CDR3 spans 13 residues. With V trimmed by 6 bases and J by 8 bases, 5 bases remained unmatched. This chain's CDR3 is CASSPGQGYEQFF. As DNA, the CDR3 is TGTGCCAGCAGCCCGGGACAGGGCTATGAGCAGTTCTTC.

In this sample, this clone turned up a few times. The rearrangement joins TRBV5-8 to TRBJ1-5, with TRBD1 identical over 8 bases. The V gene's germline CDR1 is SGHTS and CDR2 YDEGEE. The CDR3 is 16 residues long. V shed 2 bases and J 8 bases; nucleotides not matched to a gene: 12. The CDR3 spells CASSLFGQGGMEPQHF. CDR3 coding DNA: TGTGCCAGCAGCTTATTTGGACAGGGCGGAATGGAGCCCCAGCATTTT.

CDR3 in amino acids: CASRPFRGPDYEQYF. In nucleotides, the CDR3 is TGTGCCAGCAGACCCTTCAGGGGGCCAGACTACGAGCAGTACTTC. The chain is built from TRBV7-9 and TRBJ2-7; 8 bases fit TRBD1. Germline V CDR1 and CDR2: SEHNR, FQNEAQ (reference sequence). V was pared by 6 bases and J by 3 bases, with 10 bases of the junction left unmatched. This CDR3 is built from 15 residues.

The rearrangement links TRBV3-1 (or the pseudogene TRBV3-2) to TRBJ2-5; D may be TRBD1 (6 bases). Germline V gene sequence: CDR1 LGHDT, CDR2 YNNKEL (reference sequence). Trimming pared 4 bases from V and 1 base from J, leaving 10 bases between. This CDR3 is 14 amino acids long. In nucleotides, the CDR3 is TGTGCCAGCAGCCGGACAGCAATCCAAGAGACCCAGTACTTC. Residues: CASSRTAIQETQYF.

This clone was found once. The J gene is TRBJ1-1, the V gene TRBV7-9; 7 nucleotides match TRBD1. The CDR3 runs to 14 residues. The germline CDR1 and CDR2 sequences are SEHNR and FQNEAQ (reference sequence). V gave up 4 bases and J gave up 0 bases; unmatched junction bases: 2. CDR3 sequence (DNA): TGTGCCAGCAGCTCTGACAGGGTGAACACTGAAGCTTTCTTT. It encodes CASSSDRVNTEAFF.

In its sample, this clone was seen once. The DNA of the CDR3 is TGTGCCAGCAGCTTAACGGGACAGTCGAACACTGAAGCTTTCTTT. It is translated as CASSLTGQSNTEAFF. The rearrangement links TRBV7-6 to TRBJ1-1; TRBD1 agrees at 7 bases. V trimming: 2 bases; J trimming: 1 base; junction bases outside the gene matches: 4. CDR1 SGHVS and CDR2 FNYEAQ come from the germline V gene. The CDR3 is made up of 15 amino acids.

This chain links TRBV5-1 with TRBJ2-2, with D possibly being TRBD1 (6 bases). V lost 5 bases and J 7 bases, leaving 18 bases between the germline ends. Germline V gene sequence: CDR1 SGHRS, CDR2 YFSETQ. This CDR3 spans 15 amino acids. The CDR3 DNA reads as TGCGCCAGCAGAATGATCCAGGGGTCGGGCGGGGAGCTGTTTTTT. Translating it yields CASRMIQGSGGELFF.

This clone was detected a few times. The gene calls are TRBV18 and TRBJ1-1; 8 nucleotides agree with TRBD1. The CDR3 sequence is 13 residues long. Losses at the gene ends were 4 bases for V and 7 bases for J; bases not matched to a gene: 5. The germline CDR1 and CDR2 sequences are KGHSH and LQKENI. DNA for the CDR3: TGTGCCAGCTCACTGGACAGGGATTATGAAGCTTTCTTT. Amino acids: CASSLDRDYEAFF.

V and J are TRBV9 and TRBJ1-5; 8 bases agree with TRBD1. Germline lookup yields CDR1 SGDLS and CDR2 YYNGEE. The CDR3 consists of 15 residues. V dropped 0 bases and J dropped 5; count of bases not matched to a gene: 4. The CDR3 DNA is TGTGCCAGCAGCGTAGCGGACAGGGCGGATCAGCCCCAGCATTTT. It translates to CASSVADRADQPQHF.

This clone turned up a few times. The identical CDR3 is also encoded by other nucleotide sequences in the sample. The chain employs TRBV18 and TRBJ2-3; the match to TRBD1 covers 7 bases. CDR3 length: 15 amino acids. Germline V CDR1 and CDR2: KGHSH, LQKENI. V trimming: 2 bases; J trimming: 0 bases; junction bases outside the gene matches: 2. CDR3 sequence (DNA): TGTGCCAGCTCACCAGCGACAGGGAGCACAGATACGCAGTATTTT. This encodes CASSPATGSTDTQYF.

This sequence joins TRBV12-3 or TRBV12-4 and TRBJ2-7; TRBD1 matches at 7 bases. There are 13 residues in the CDR3. V shed 3 bases and J 5 bases; nucleotides not matched to a gene: 4. CDR3 amino acids: CASSFDRVDEQYF. In DNA form, the CDR3 reads TGTGCCAGCAGTTTTGACAGGGTCGACGAGCAGTACTTC.

The chain recombines TRBV12-3 or TRBV12-4 with TRBJ2-7, with a weak D call TRBD2 (6 bases). This CDR3 is 13 amino acids long. The germline V and J ends were trimmed by 4 bases and 2 bases, with 9 bases remaining between them. As DNA, the CDR3 is TGTGCCAGCAGTTCCGGGAGCCCCTACGAGCAGTACTTC. This translates into CASSSGSPYEQYF.

This clone was picked up one time. One end of the junction varies from germline; a read error may be responsible. The rearrangement uses TRBV19 and TRBJ2-1, with 11 bases matching TRBD2. The CDR3 covers 17 residues. Germline loops: CDR1 LNHDA, CDR2 SQIVND (reference sequence). The CDR3 loop is CASSNLAGGLSHNEQFF. CDR3 bases: TGTGCCAGTAGTAATCTAGCGGGAGGCCTCTCCCACAATGAGCAGTTCTTC. The variable domain in full, completed from reference TRBV19 and TRBJ2-1, reads DGGITQSPKYLFRKEGQNVTLSCEQNLNHDAMYWYRQDPGQGLRLIYYSQIVNDFQKGDIAEGYSVSREKKESFPLTVTSAQKNPTAFYLCASSNLAGGLSHNEQFFGPGTRLTVL.

CDR3 sequence reads: CASSQLRTGDGYEQYF. In DNA, the CDR3 is TGCGCCAGCAGCCAACTCCGGACAGGGGATGGCTACGAGCAGTACTTC. This sequence joins TRBV4-1 and TRBJ2-7, with 9 bases that match TRBD1. CDR3 length: 16 amino acids. Germline CDR1 and CDR2: MGHRA and YSYEKL. V lost 2 bases and J lost 3; bases outside the gene matches: 8.

This clone was seen once. One junction end does not reproduce the germline sequence, and a read error may be involved. V and J are TRBV5-4 and TRBJ1-2; 10 nucleotides line up with TRBD1. Germline loops: CDR1 SGHNT, CDR2 YYREEE (reference sequence). This CDR3 comprises 14 residues. CDR3 sequence (DNA): TGTGCCAGCAGGTTGGACAGGGGGGGTGGTGGCTACACCTTC. It specifies CASRLDRGGGGYTF.